Sequencing of this TCR beta chain was carried out in a study of OX40 agonist ivuxolimab in advanced cancers. Study summary: Intravenous ivuxolimab at 0.01 to 10 mg/kg was given to patients every 2 weeks. Enrollees could have had prior anti-PD-1, anti-PD-L1 or anti-CTLA-4 therapy, which 40% had received. Three patients responded partially, comprising one with hepatocellular carcinoma and two with cutaneous melanoma.

With 5 bases removed from V and 7 bases from J, the gap between germline ends came to 14 bases. The CDR3 is 13 residues long. Looked up from germline, CDR1 is SEHNR and CDR2 is FQNEAQ (reference sequence). Anyone with autoimmune disease history or systemic immunosuppression was excluded. TCRdb's table, derived via immunoSEQ multiplex PCR, lists solely in-frame clones and lacks some. The repertoire consists of approximately 89,000 clones, with 87% occurring once and the leading ten covering about 0.3%. The source was CD4+ or CD8+ T cells sorted from blood, collected in a trial of the OX40 agonist ivuxolimab. The chain couples TRBV7-9 to TRBJ1-2; tentatively, D is TRBD1 (6 bases). This clonotype was obtained from an adult with an advanced solid tumor such as melanoma, head and neck, liver or kidney cancer. Here the CDR3 reads CASSPRGAVGYTF. CDR3 DNA sequence: TGTGCCAGCAGCCCACGGGGGGCGGTTGGCTACACCTTC.